A selection of T cell receptor beta chains follows, all from one sample in a study of blood T cell repertoires in COVID-19. The assay was immunoSEQ multiplex PCR, and TCRdb's table has in-frame clones only and misses some. The sample holds 97,000 or so clones, roughly four fifths seen once. Sequenced input: peripheral blood. The receptors were gathered from a man in his 60s with acute or convalescent COVID-19. Both conserved end residues are part of each CDR3. Each record gives: V gene, D gene, clone size, J gene, CDR3 DNA, CDR3 protein. The D gene is left open where the match is weak. Size is stated for part of the rows, as once, few or many counts, or as a class when the clone is expanded.

>TRBV6-1|.|.|TRBJ1-1
TGTGCCAGCAGTCGGTACACTGAAGCTTTCTTT
CASSRYTEAFF
>TRBV9|TRBD1|.|TRBJ2-1
TGTGCCAGCAGCGTAGATCAGGGGGCATATGAGCAGTTCTTC
CASSVDQGAYEQFF
>TRBV5-6|.|.|TRBJ2-5
TGTGCCAGCAGCTTGGACAGGGGAGGAGAGACCCAGTACTTC
CASSLDRGGETQYF
>TRBV21-1|.|.|TRBJ2-1
TGTGCCAGCAGCAAAGACGAGAGGGTTCGGGACTACAATGAGCAGTTCTTC
CASSKDERVRDYNEQFF
>TRBV15|.|once|TRBJ1-1
TGTGCCAGCAGAACAGATCTCGGTCCCACTGAAGCTTTCTTT
CASRTDLGPTEAFF
>TRBV27|TRBD1|few|TRBJ2-7
TGTGCCAGCAGTCCAGGACAGGGAAGGGCGTACGAGCAGTACTTC
CASSPGQGRAYEQYF
>TRBV5-1|TRBD2|.|TRBJ2-3
TGCGCCAGCAGCAACGCGGGGGTCGCAGATACGCAGTATTTT
CASSNAGVADTQYF
>TRBV5-1|TRBD1|.|TRBJ1-1
TGCGCCAGCAGCTCGGGACAGGGGATAAGCACTGAAGCTTTCTTT
CASSSGQGISTEAFF
>TRBV5-1|TRBD1|.|TRBJ1-1
TGCGCCAGCAGCTTGGCCGCGGCAGGGGGCACGACTGAAGCTTTCTTT
CASSLAAAGGTTEAFF
>TRBV3-1/TRBV3-2|.|.|TRBJ1-4
TGTGCCAGCAGCCTTGTAGGGAGGAATGATGAAAAACTGTTTTTT
CASSLVGRNDEKLFF
>TRBV30|TRBD1|.|TRBJ1-1
TGTGCCTGGAGAGGGGCGGGACAGGGTATTGCTGAAGCTTTCTTT
CAWRGAGQGIAEAFF
>TRBV19|.|once|TRBJ1-1
TGTGCCAGTAGGTTCAGAGGGTTGGGGACTGAAGCTTTCTTT
CASRFRGLGTEAFF
>TRBV12-5|.|.|TRBJ1-5
TGTGCTAGTGGTTTCAGAGGGAACAATCAGCCCCAGCATTTT
CASGFRGNNQPQHF
>TRBV5-1|TRBD1|.|TRBJ1-6
TGCGCCAGCAGCTTGGAAGGGGGACAGACGAATTCACCCCTCCACTTT
CASSLEGGQTNSPLHF
>TRBV18|.|.|TRBJ1-2
TGTGCCAGCTCAAGTGACCCTGGAGATTTCTATGGCTACACCTTC
CASSSDPGDFYGYTF
>TRBV2|.|.|TRBJ2-5
TGTGCCAGCAAGTACACCTTAGAGACCCAGTACTTC
CASKYTLETQYF
>TRBV5-8|.|.|TRBJ2-7
TGTGCCAGCAGCTTGGCCCTTACGACAGCCTACGAGCAGTACTTC
CASSLALTTAYEQYF
>TRBV19|.|once|TRBJ1-6
TGTGCCAGTAGTACCACAGGTCGGAATTCACCCCTCCACTTT
CASSTTGRNSPLHF
>TRBV29-1|.|.|TRBJ2-3
TGCAGCGTTTCGGGCAGGGCGGGGACAGATACGCAGTATTTT
CSVSGRAGTDTQYF
>TRBV30|TRBD2|.|TRBJ2-7
TGTGCCTGGACCCCCCTGGGACTAGCGGGCACCTACGAGCAGTACTTC
CAWTPLGLAGTYEQYF
>TRBV4-3|TRBD1|.|TRBJ1-1
TGCGCCAGCAGCCTTGGTGGGACAGGGGTAAACACTGAAGCTTTCTTT
CASSLGGTGVNTEAFF
>TRBV6-5|.|.|TRBJ1-2
TGTGCCAGCAGTTTCGGACAGTTCGGCTACACCTTC
CASSFGQFGYTF
>TRBV24-1|.|.|TRBJ2-2
TGTGCCACCAGTGAGCCAGGGGCGGTCTGGGGCGGGGAGCTGTTTTTT
CATSEPGAVWGGELFF
>TRBV14|TRBD1|.|TRBJ2-2
TGTGCCAGCAGCCAAGATTGGGACAGGGTTTACACCGGGGAGCTGTTTTTT
CASSQDWDRVYTGELFF
>TRBV29-1|TRBD1|.|TRBJ1-5
TGCAGCGTTGGAAGGGACAGTAATCAGCCCCAGCATTTT
CSVGRDSNQPQHF
>TRBV9|TRBD2|.|TRBJ2-5
TGTGCCAGCAGCGTCGGGAGGTTATTGGGTAGAGAGACCCAGTACTTC
CASSVGRLLGRETQYF
>TRBV5-1|TRBD1|few|TRBJ1-1
TGCGCCAGCAGCTTGGATCTACGGACAGGGCTGAACACTGAAGCTTTCTTT
CASSLDLRTGLNTEAFF
>TRBV30|.|.|TRBJ1-3
TGTGCCTGGAGTGTACATCAGGGCTCGACTGGAAACACCATATATTTT
CAWSVHQGSTGNTIYF
>TRBV6-4|.|once|TRBJ1-1
TGTGCCAGCAGTCAACAGATGAACACTGAAGCTTTCTTT
CASSQQMNTEAFF
>TRBV4-1|.|.|TRBJ1-1
TGCGCCAGCAGCCGTGAGAGGAGCACTGAAGCTTTCTTT
CASSRERSTEAFF
>TRBV18|TRBD1|once|TRBJ1-2
TGTGCCAGCTCCCCTAGGACAGGGGGCCATGGCTACACCTTC
CASSPRTGGHGYTF
>TRBV4-1|.|.|TRBJ2-2
TGCGCCAGCAGCCAACAAATGACAGGCAACACCGGGGAGCTGTTTTTT
CASSQQMTGNTGELFF
>TRBV18|.|medium-sized|TRBJ1-6
TGTGCCAGCTCACTAGAGAGCTTCAATAATTCACCCCTCCACTTT
CASSLESFNNSPLHF